The rows below give T cell receptor beta chains drawn from one sample of a study of identical twins. Each CDR3 protein is one row after TCRdb ran MiXCR on the 5' RACE reads. The repertoire consists of around 480,000 distinct CDR3 sequences, with over 11% occurring once and the leading ten covering approximately 1%. This sample also belongs to another study, concerning yellow fever vaccine responses in identical twins.

The material sequenced was CD4+ T cells sorted from blood. The receptors here all came from a woman aged 18-29 years in good health. Both conserved end residues are part of each CDR3. D genes are given only for firm matches. Some rows mark clone size as missing; the rest say once, few, many or name a class of expanded clone.

TRBJ1-6	TRBV7-2	.	few	CASSPWDSYNSPLHF	TGTGCCAGCAGCCCATGGGACTCCTATAATTCACCCCTCCACTTT
TRBJ2-5	TRBV4-3	.	.	CASSQEGTGKTQYF	TGCGCCAGCAGCCAAGAGGGGACGGGGAAGACCCAGTACTTC
TRBJ2-3	TRBV10-3	.	.	CAISGDNTDTQYF	TGTGCCATCAGTGGGGACAACACAGATACGCAGTATTTT
TRBJ2-7	TRBV6-5	.	.	CASSYPKENYEQYF	TGTGCCAGCAGTTACCCGAAAGAAAACTACGAGCAGTACTTC
TRBJ1-5	TRBV7-2	TRBD1	.	CASSDLQGALGQPQHF	TGTGCCAGCAGCGATTTACAGGGGGCGCTAGGACAGCCCCAGCATTTT
TRBJ1-2	TRBV4-2	TRBD1	.	CASRHGDRVEDGYTF	TGTGCCAGCAGGCACGGGGACAGGGTTGAAGATGGCTACACCTTC
TRBJ2-3	TRBV20-1	TRBD2	few	CSAIAGGRGDTQYF	TGCAGTGCGATAGCGGGGGGCCGGGGAGATACGCAGTATTTT
TRBJ2-1	TRBV3-1	.	few	CASSQDLRGEQFF	TGTGCCAGCAGCCAAGATCTGAGGGGAGAGCAGTTCTTC
TRBJ2-4	TRBV18	TRBD1	.	CASSRRDSENIQYF	TGTGCCAGCTCACGCCGGGACAGTGAAAACATTCAGTACTTC
TRBJ1-1	TRBV29-1	.	many	CSATDRPAAFF	TGCAGCGCGACAGACAGGCCTGCAGCTTTCTTT
TRBJ2-5	TRBV7-2	.	.	CATEAGPQETQYF	TGTGCCACCGAGGCGGGCCCCCAAGAGACCCAGTACTTC
TRBJ2-5	TRBV28	TRBD2	.	CASSSPGRGRETQYF	TGTGCCAGCAGTTCTCCGGGGAGGGGCCGAGAGACCCAGTACTTC
TRBJ2-7	TRBV29-1	TRBD1	few	CSVSGGNHYEQYF	TGCAGCGTTTCAGGGGGTAACCACTACGAGCAGTACTTC
TRBJ2-7	TRBV20-1	.	.	CSALYDGRSGDEQYF	TGCAGTGCTCTTTATGATGGGAGGTCGGGCGACGAGCAGTACTTC
TRBJ2-1	TRBV27	TRBD1	few	CASSFQTGTGDEQFF	TGTGCCAGCAGTTTTCAGACAGGGACAGGGGATGAGCAGTTCTTC
TRBJ2-1	TRBV12-3/TRBV12-4	TRBD2	many	CASSPLSGRASYNEQFF	TGTGCCAGCAGTCCCCTAAGCGGGAGAGCGTCCTACAATGAGCAGTTCTTC
TRBJ1-3	TRBV20-1	TRBD1	.	CSATSGGRGNTIYF	TGCAGTGCTACTTCAGGGGGTAGGGGAAACACCATATATTTT
TRBJ2-4	TRBV7-6	.	many	CASSLEAGKKNIQYF	TGTGCCAGCAGCTTAGAGGCAGGGAAGAAAAACATTCAGTACTTC
TRBJ2-3	TRBV5-1	.	.	CASRKSHSSSDTQYF	TGCGCCAGCAGGAAAAGCCACTCTAGCTCAGATACGCAGTATTTT
TRBJ2-1	TRBV5-6	TRBD1	few	CASRLKGGGEQFF	TGTGCCAGCAGGCTGAAAGGGGGCGGCGAGCAGTTCTTC
TRBJ2-5	TRBV19	TRBD1	many	CASSIGWTGGDETQYF	TGTGCCAGTAGTATAGGATGGACAGGGGGCGACGAGACCCAGTACTTC
TRBJ2-1	TRBV3-1	TRBD2	.	CASSRGLAGRNEQFF	TGTGCCAGCAGCCGCGGACTAGCGGGAAGAAATGAGCAGTTCTTC
TRBJ2-5	TRBV7-2	.	.	CASSLLRRETQYF	TGTGCCAGCAGCTTATTGCGCCGAGAGACCCAGTACTTC
TRBJ2-7	TRBV18	.	few	CASSLGAPASYEQYF	TGTGCCAGCTCCCTCGGGGCGCCAGCTTCATACGAGCAGTACTTC
TRBJ1-5	TRBV20-1	TRBD1	once	CSARGQGFNQPQHF	TGCAGTGCTAGGGGACAGGGATTCAATCAGCCCCAGCATTTT
TRBJ2-5	TRBV6-2/TRBV6-3	.	.	CASSLTARYRETQYF	TGTGCCAGCAGCTTAACAGCCCGATACAGGGAGACCCAGTACTTC
TRBJ1-5	TRBV2	.	.	CASSFRLDQPQHF	TGTGCCAGCAGTTTTAGATTAGATCAGCCCCAGCATTTT
TRBJ2-1	TRBV5-1	.	few	CASSFLGHSYNEQFF	TGCGCCAGCAGCTTTTTAGGACACTCCTACAATGAGCAGTTCTTC